Listed below are T cell receptor beta chains from one sample, sequenced in a study of blood T cells in healthy people across ages. TCRdb re-derived calls from the 5' RACE reads in MiXCR, one entry per CDR3 protein. The table lists hundreds of thousands of distinct CDR3 sequences, around two fifths of them singletons. Material for sequencing was blood. These receptors all come from an older man in good health. Each CDR3 is given without its conserved first and last residue. Fields, in order: clone size, V gene, J gene, CDR3 protein. Clone size is stated in some rows and not others, as once, few, many or a class when expanded.

.	TRBV7-7	TRBJ2-7	ASSLGTEVFYEQY
.	TRBV20-1	TRBJ2-1	SASRKLAGTNNEQF
once	TRBV20-1	TRBJ2-5	SVRDGTRRQETQY
.	TRBV7-9	TRBJ2-1	ASGLAVGGRAEEQF
.	TRBV11-2	TRBJ2-7	ASSWGGRTYNEQY
.	TRBV20-1	TRBJ1-3	SASFQGGNTIY
few	TRBV7-2	TRBJ2-7	ASSLNGKYEQY
few	TRBV6-5	TRBJ2-5	ASSYSRGSQETQY
.	TRBV28	TRBJ2-7	ATLSLPEYEQY
.	TRBV6-1	TRBJ2-7	ASSRDYGLDEQY
.	TRBV6-2/TRBV6-3	TRBJ2-6	ASSRQETSGANVLT
.	TRBV4-3	TRBJ2-1	ASSQDDGSGFEQF
many	TRBV7-2	TRBJ2-3	ASSLAGSGTDTQY
.	TRBV2	TRBJ2-5	ASTRGGTQY
many	TRBV10-3	TRBJ2-3	AISEDRGWEQY
.	TRBV7-2	TRBJ2-3	ASSLRQTSTDTQY
few	TRBV7-8	TRBJ1-5	ASSLVGGYGNQPQH
many	TRBV7-2	TRBJ2-5	ASSLPLFDRDQETQY
.	TRBV3-1	TRBJ2-4	ASSRGGPAKNIQY
few	TRBV4-2	TRBJ2-7	ASSQDGGGASYEQY
.	TRBV2	TRBJ1-1	ASSPHLGGTDIEAF
many	TRBV12-3/TRBV12-4	TRBJ1-2	ASSSEMQPGGYT
many	TRBV5-1	TRBJ2-5	ASSDLGQRETQY
.	TRBV7-7	TRBJ2-1	ASSPTKGREQF
once	TRBV6-2/TRBV6-3	.	ASSYGPLDEQY
.	TRBV20-1	.	SARVGLERGWGETQY
few	TRBV15	TRBJ2-5	ATSRGGAQETQY
.	TRBV5-1	TRBJ2-2	ASSRSTTGGAGTGELF
.	TRBV6-5	TRBJ2-7	ARSKTGTSAYEQY
many	TRBV7-2	TRBJ1-2	ASSLTQGFGGGYT
.	TRBV15	TRBJ1-2	ATSMDRGYSIGYT
.	TRBV3-1	TRBJ2-7	ASRRTSGRFGEQY
few	TRBV20-1	TRBJ2-7	SARRQPYEQY
few	TRBV6-8	TRBJ2-3	ASETDFITDTQY
.	TRBV20-1	TRBJ1-1	GTVNTEAF
many	TRBV7-2	TRBJ2-6	ASPPPGQNSGANVLT
few	TRBV14	TRBJ2-5	ASAAGLAETQY
.	TRBV13	TRBJ2-3	ASSPGLAGVSTDTQY
few	TRBV11-2	TRBJ2-5	ASSLGATEETQY
.	TRBV4-1	TRBJ2-3	ASSPHPVPDTQY
once	TRBV7-3	.	ASSLGGSAYNEQY
many	TRBV6-2/TRBV6-3	TRBJ2-5	ASRPGTQETQY
few	TRBV7-6	TRBJ2-7	ASSLRGGKSSYEQY
.	TRBV4-3	.	ASSQVRGITYEQY
few	TRBV6-2/TRBV6-3	TRBJ2-7	ASSDPGQGYEQY
.	TRBV6-6	TRBJ2-1	ASPENYNEQF
many	TRBV25-1	TRBJ1-5	ASSDSGQPQH
.	TRBV30	TRBJ2-3	AWSRSNTDTQY